This T cell receptor (beta chain) was sequenced in a study of cytomegalovirus exposure and HLA in healthy donors. Whole-study results and caveats: It was likely that a cluster of highly shared sequence variants was a sequencing artifact. Specificity of a few CMV-associated chains for CMV antigens was verified in vitro. Because they were indistinguishable, some V segments, including TRBV6-2 and TRBV6-3, were excluded. Later analysis identified a missense DCLRE1C variant that was linked to TCR beta V- and J-gene trimming.

Remarks on this clone: Its antigen is still unknown.

The length of the CDR3 is 12 residues. CDR1 and CDR2 (germline): SQVTM, ANQGSEA. The V end lost 6 bases, the J end lost 6 bases, and 12 bases lay between the germline ends. Amplification used 60 Vbeta primers and 13 Jbeta primers. Assay: immunoSEQ multiplex PCR; the TCRdb copy retains only in-frame clones and omits some. The sample has around 120,000 clones, 65% seen once. This chain joins TRBV29-1 and TRBJ1-5, with D perhaps matching TRBD1 (6 bases). Source material: PBMCs. This receptor was obtained from a woman aged 40 to 49 in good health and CMV-seropositive. CDR3 sequence reads: CSVQQGSQPQHF. CDR3 coding DNA: TGCAGCGTGCAACAGGGATCTCAGCCCCAGCATTTT.